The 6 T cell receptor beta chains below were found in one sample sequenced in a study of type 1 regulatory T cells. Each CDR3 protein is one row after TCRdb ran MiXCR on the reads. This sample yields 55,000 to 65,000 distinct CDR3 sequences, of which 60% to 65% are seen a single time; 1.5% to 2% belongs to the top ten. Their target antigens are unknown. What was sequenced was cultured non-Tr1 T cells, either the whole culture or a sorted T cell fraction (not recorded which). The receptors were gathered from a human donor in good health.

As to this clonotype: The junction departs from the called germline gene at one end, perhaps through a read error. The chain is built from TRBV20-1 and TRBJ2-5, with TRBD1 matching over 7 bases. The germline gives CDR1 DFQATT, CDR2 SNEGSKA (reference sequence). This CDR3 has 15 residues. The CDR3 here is CSARGQRTSQETRYF. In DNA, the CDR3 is TGCAGTGCAAGGGGACAGCGTACAAGCCAAGAGACCCGGTACTTC.

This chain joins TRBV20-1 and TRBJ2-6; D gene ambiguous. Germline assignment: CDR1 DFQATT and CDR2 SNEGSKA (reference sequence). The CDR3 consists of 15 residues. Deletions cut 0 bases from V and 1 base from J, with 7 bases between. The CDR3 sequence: CSARDVQSGANVLTF. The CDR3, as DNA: TGCAGTGCTAGAGATGTTCAGTCTGGGGCCAACGTCCTGACTTTC.

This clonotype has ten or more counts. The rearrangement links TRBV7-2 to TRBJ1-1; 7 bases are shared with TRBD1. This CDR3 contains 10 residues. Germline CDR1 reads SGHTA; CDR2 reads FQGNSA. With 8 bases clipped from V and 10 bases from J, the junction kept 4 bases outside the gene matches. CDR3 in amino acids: CASGDRVAFF. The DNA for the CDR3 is TGTGCCAGCGGCGACAGGGTAGCTTTCTTT.

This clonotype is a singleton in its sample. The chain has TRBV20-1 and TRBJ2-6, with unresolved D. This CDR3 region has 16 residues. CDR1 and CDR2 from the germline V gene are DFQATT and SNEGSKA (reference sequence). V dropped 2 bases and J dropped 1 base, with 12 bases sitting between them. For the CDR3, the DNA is TGCAGTGCTAGACCCCGGACCCGATCTGGGGCCAACGTCCTGACTTTC. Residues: CSARPRTRSGANVLTF.

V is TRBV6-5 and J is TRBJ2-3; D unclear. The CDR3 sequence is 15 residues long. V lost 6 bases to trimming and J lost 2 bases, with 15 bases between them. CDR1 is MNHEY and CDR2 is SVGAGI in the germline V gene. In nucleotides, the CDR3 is TGTGCCAGCAGGAACCCCCGACCTTACACAGATACGCAGTATTTT. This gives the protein CASRNPRPYTDTQYF.

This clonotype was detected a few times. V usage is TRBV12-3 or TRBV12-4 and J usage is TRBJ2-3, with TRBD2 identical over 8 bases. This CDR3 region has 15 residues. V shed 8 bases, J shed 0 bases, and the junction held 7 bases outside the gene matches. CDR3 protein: CASGVLAASTDTQYF. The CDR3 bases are TGTGCCAGCGGGGTACTAGCGGCTAGCACAGATACGCAGTATTTT.